This is a list of T cell receptor beta chains from one sample in a study of blood T cell repertoires in COVID-19. Data came from immunoSEQ multiplex PCR; TCRdb stores just in-frame clones and leaves some out. Altogether under 150,000 clones are present, over 60% being singletons, with the ten largest covering 13%. Sequenced sample: peripheral blood. Receptors were obtained from an elderly man with acute or convalescent COVID-19. Both conserved end residues are part of each CDR3. The D gene is left open where the match is weak. Not every row has a clone size; where given, it reads once, few, many or a size class.

.	.	TRBV5-5	TRBJ2-5	TGTGCCAGCAGCTTGTGGCTGATGGAGACCCAGTACTTC	CASSLWLMETQYF
TRBD2	.	TRBV7-9	TRBJ2-5	TGTGCCAGCAGCAAAGAGCGGGGGGGCCGAGAGACCCAGTACTTC	CASSKERGGRETQYF
TRBD2	.	TRBV7-9	TRBJ2-2	TGTGCCAGCAGCCCCAGACTAGCGACCGACACCGGGGAGCTGTTTTTT	CASSPRLATDTGELFF
TRBD1	.	TRBV27	TRBJ1-5	TGTGCCAGCAGTGGTACAGGGGGTCCCAATCAGCCCCAGCATTTT	CASSGTGGPNQPQHF
.	.	TRBV5-5	TRBJ2-1	TGTGCCAGCACCTTAACCGGGACAAACAATGAGCAGTTCTTC	CASTLTGTNNEQFF
TRBD1	.	TRBV2	TRBJ1-4	TGTGCCAGCAGGGGGGACAGGGCAACTAATGAAAAACTGTTTTTT	CASRGDRATNEKLFF
TRBD1	.	TRBV5-5	TRBJ1-4	TGTGCCAGCAGCCACAGGGGAACTAATGAAAAACTGTTTTTT	CASSHRGTNEKLFF
.	.	TRBV18	TRBJ1-5	TGTGCCAGCACCACAGGGTTGAATCAGCCCCAGCATTTT	CASTTGLNQPQHF
TRBD1	.	TRBV28	TRBJ1-4	TGTGCCAGCACTCCGGGACAGGGGATTGAAACTAATGAAAAACTGTTTTTT	CASTPGQGIETNEKLFF
.	.	TRBV13	TRBJ2-5	TGTGCCAGCAGCTCACCCCAGAGGTCCCATTACCAAGAGACCCAGTACTTC	CASSSPQRSHYQETQYF
.	.	TRBV28	TRBJ2-7	TGTGCCAGCAGTAGACAGTTATACGAGCAGTACTTC	CASSRQLYEQYF
TRBD1	.	TRBV3-1/TRBV3-2	TRBJ1-5	TGTGCCAGCAGCCAATCGGGACAGAACAATCAGCCCCAGCATTTT	CASSQSGQNNQPQHF
.	.	TRBV7-3	TRBJ2-1	TGTGCCAGCAGCTTAAGCCCGACAGACCACAATGAGCAGTTCTTC	CASSLSPTDHNEQFF
.	.	TRBV6-6	TRBJ2-7	TGTGCCAGCCGACAGGCCTCCTACGAGCAGTACTTC	CASRQASYEQYF
TRBD2	once	TRBV5-4	TRBJ2-1	TGTGCCAGCAGCTCGCGGGGGGGGGCATCCTACAATGAGCAGTTCTTC	CASSSRGGASYNEQFF
.	.	TRBV19	TRBJ1-1	TGTGCCACCCGACCTCAGGGGAACACTGAAGCTTTCTTT	CATRPQGNTEAFF
.	.	TRBV18	TRBJ1-1	TGTGCCAGCTCAATTGGACAGACGAACACTGAAGCTTTCTTT	CASSIGQTNTEAFF
TRBD2	.	TRBV7-7	TRBJ2-3	TGTGCTAGCAGCTTAAGTGTTGCGGGGGGGATAGATACGCAGTATTTT	CASSLSVAGGIDTQYF
.	.	TRBV21-1	TRBJ1-2	TGTGCCAGCAGCAAAGCTACCTCCGGGACAGCGTTCATCTATGGCTACACCTTC	CASSKATSGTAFIYGYTF
.	.	TRBV28	TRBJ1-1	TGTGCCAGCAAGACTCGGGGGGATTCGAACACTGAAGCTTTCTTT	CASKTRGDSNTEAFF
TRBD1	.	TRBV7-2	TRBJ1-2	TGTGCCAGCAGCTTCGTCGGGACAGCGTATGGCTACACCTTC	CASSFVGTAYGYTF
TRBD1	.	TRBV27	TRBJ2-7	TGTGCCAGCAGTTTACGGACAGGGTGGTACGAGCAGTACTTC	CASSLRTGWYEQYF
.	.	TRBV3-1/TRBV3-2	TRBJ1-1	TGTGCCAGCAGCCAACGGGAACGACGGGCTTTCTTT	CASSQRERRAFF
TRBD2	.	TRBV10-3	TRBJ2-1	TGTGCCATCAGTGAGTCGCGGGGGGATTACAATGAGCAGTTCTTC	CAISESRGDYNEQFF
.	.	TRBV27	TRBJ2-6	TGTGCCAGCACTGTGACAGGGGCCAACGTCCTGACTTTC	CASTVTGANVLTF
TRBD1	.	TRBV6-5	TRBJ1-5	TGTGCCAGCTTAAGGACAGGGGCAAGTCAGCCCCAGCATTTT	CASLRTGASQPQHF
.	.	TRBV7-9	TRBJ1-4	TGTGCCAGCAGCTCCGGGGGAATTTGGGAAAAACTGTTTTTT	CASSSGGIWEKLFF
TRBD2	.	TRBV6-5	TRBJ2-5	TGTGCCAGCAGTTACTCGACTAGCGGGGGGGCGACCCAGTACTTC	CASSYSTSGGATQYF
.	.	TRBV5-5	TRBJ1-2	TGTGCCAGCAGCCCCGGGACCCGGCTAGCGGGGGGCTACACCTTC	CASSPGTRLAGGYTF
TRBD1	.	TRBV7-9	TRBJ1-5	TGTGCCAGCAGCCCCACAGGACAGGTCCAGCATTTT	CASSPTGQVQHF
TRBD1	.	TRBV6-5	TRBJ1-6	TGTGCCAGCAGGTCTCACCGGGACAGGGGACCCCTCCACTTT	CASRSHRDRGPLHF
TRBD1	.	TRBV4-1	TRBJ1-1	TGCGCCAGCAGCCAGGACAGGGGGAACACTGAAGCTTTCTTT	CASSQDRGNTEAFF
TRBD1	.	TRBV18	TRBJ1-5	TGTGCCAGCTCACGACAGGGGGACAATCAGCCCCAGCATTTT	CASSRQGDNQPQHF
TRBD1	.	TRBV6-6	TRBJ2-5	TGTGCCAGCAGCAACAGGGGTCGAGAGACCCAGTACTTC	CASSNRGRETQYF
TRBD1	.	TRBV2	TRBJ2-1	TGTGCCAGCGGGCAGGACAGGGACAATGAGCAGTTCTTC	CASGQDRDNEQFF
TRBD1	once	TRBV12-3/TRBV12-4	TRBJ1-1	TGTGCCAGCAGTTTAGACAGGGGATTTGTAGCTTTCTTT	CASSLDRGFVAFF
.	.	TRBV24-1	TRBJ1-2	TGTGCCACCAGTGGGCCAGTCAACTATGGCTACACCTTC	CATSGPVNYGYTF
.	.	TRBV5-6	TRBJ2-7	TGTGCCAGCAGAGACAGGCGAACCTACGAGCAGTACTTC	CASRDRRTYEQYF
.	.	TRBV30	TRBJ2-2	TGTGCCTGGAGTCCAGCACTAGTGTCGAACACCGGGGAGCTGTTTTTT	CAWSPALVSNTGELFF
.	.	TRBV6-1	TRBJ1-6	TGTGCCAGCAGTGAAGCAGAGGCCGGATCACCCCTCCACTTT	CASSEAEAGSPLHF
.	.	TRBV4-3	TRBJ2-5	TGCGCCAGCAGCCCCAGGTGGGGGGGCATGGGGGAGACCCAGTACTTC	CASSPRWGGMGETQYF